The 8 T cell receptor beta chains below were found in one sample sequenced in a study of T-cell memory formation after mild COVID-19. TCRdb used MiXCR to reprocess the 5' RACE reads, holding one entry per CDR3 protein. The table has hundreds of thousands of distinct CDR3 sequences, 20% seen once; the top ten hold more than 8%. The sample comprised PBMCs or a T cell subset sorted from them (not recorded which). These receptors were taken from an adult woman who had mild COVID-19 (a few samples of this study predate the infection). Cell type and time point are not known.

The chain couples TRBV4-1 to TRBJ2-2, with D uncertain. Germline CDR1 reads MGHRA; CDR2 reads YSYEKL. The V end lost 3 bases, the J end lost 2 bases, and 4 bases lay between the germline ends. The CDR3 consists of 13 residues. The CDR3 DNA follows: TGCGCCAGCAGCCACCTTAACACCGGGGAGCTGTTTTTT. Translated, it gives CASSHLNTGELFF.

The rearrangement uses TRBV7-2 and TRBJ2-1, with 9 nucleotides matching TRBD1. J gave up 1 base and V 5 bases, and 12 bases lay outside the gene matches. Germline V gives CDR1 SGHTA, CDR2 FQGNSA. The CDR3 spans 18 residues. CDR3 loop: CASSGRGMGQGSYNEQFF. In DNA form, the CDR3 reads TGTGCCAGCAGCGGGAGAGGAATGGGACAGGGTTCCTACAATGAGCAGTTCTTC.

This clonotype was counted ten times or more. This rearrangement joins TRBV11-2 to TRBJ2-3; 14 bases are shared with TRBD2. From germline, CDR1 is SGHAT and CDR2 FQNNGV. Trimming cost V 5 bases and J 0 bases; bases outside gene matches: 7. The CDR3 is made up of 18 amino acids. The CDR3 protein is CASSRGLAGVPSTDTQYF. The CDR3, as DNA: TGTGCCAGCAGCCGGGGACTAGCGGGAGTCCCTAGCACAGATACGCAGTATTTT.

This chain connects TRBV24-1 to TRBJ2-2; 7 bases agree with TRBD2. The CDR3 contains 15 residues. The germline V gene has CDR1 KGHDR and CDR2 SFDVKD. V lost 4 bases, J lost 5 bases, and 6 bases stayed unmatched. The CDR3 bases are TGTGCCACCAGTGAGGTTGCGGGAGTGACCGGGGAGCTGTTTTTT. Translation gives CATSEVAGVTGELFF.

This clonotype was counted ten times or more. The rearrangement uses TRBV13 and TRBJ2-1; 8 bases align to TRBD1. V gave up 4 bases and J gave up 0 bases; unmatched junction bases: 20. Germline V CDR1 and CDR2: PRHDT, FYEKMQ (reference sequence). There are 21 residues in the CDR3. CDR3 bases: TGTGCCAGCAGCTCCTTTAAACCGGGACAGGAGGTTTCGAGCTCCTACAATGAGCAGTTCTTC. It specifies CASSSFKPGQEVSSSYNEQFF.

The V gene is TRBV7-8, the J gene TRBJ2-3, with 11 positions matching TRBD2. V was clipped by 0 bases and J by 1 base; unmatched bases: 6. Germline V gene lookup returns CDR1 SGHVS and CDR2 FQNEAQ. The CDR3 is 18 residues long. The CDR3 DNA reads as TGTGCCAGCAGCTTAGCGTGGAGACTAGCGGGGCGCACAGATACGCAGTATTTT. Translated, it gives CASSLAWRLAGRTDTQYF.

The CDR3 loop reads CASRYEGSGNTEAFF. In DNA, the CDR3 is TGTGCCAGCAGGTACGAAGGGAGCGGGAACACTGAAGCTTTCTTT. This chain links TRBV6-5 with TRBJ1-1; no definite D call. CDR3 length: 15 amino acids. Germline CDR1 and CDR2: MNHEY and SVGAGI. Trimming removed 6 bases from V and 1 base from J, with 15 bases in between.

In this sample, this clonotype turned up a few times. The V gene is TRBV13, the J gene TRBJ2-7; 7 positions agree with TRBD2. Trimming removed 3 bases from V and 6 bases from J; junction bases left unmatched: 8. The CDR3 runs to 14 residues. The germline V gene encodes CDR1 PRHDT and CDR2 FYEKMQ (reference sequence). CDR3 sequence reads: CASSFGTKVVEQYF. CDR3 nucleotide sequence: TGTGCCAGCAGCTTCGGGACTAAAGTCGTCGAGCAGTACTTC.